Given below is one T cell receptor (beta chain) in context. This CDR3 has 13 residues. Trimming cost V 0 bases and J 12 bases, with 11 bases left between them. Looked up from germline, CDR1 is KGHSH and CDR2 is LQKENI. The data derive from a study of cytomegalovirus exposure and HLA in healthy donors. It was with 60 Vbeta and 13 Jbeta primers that the PCR ran. Method: immunoSEQ multiplex PCR; TCRdb's copy keeps in-frame clones and lacks some. Found here are around 130,000 clones, about 80% of them singletons; the top ten hold 0.95% to 1.5%. The clonotype was recovered from a man in his forties or fifties in good health and CMV-seronegative. This rearrangement joins TRBV18 to TRBJ1-4; D is uncertain. Sequenced: PBMCs. The CDR3 DNA reads TGTGCCAGCTCACCACCTGGTCAACGCGAACTGTTTTTT. It encodes CASSPPGQRELFF.